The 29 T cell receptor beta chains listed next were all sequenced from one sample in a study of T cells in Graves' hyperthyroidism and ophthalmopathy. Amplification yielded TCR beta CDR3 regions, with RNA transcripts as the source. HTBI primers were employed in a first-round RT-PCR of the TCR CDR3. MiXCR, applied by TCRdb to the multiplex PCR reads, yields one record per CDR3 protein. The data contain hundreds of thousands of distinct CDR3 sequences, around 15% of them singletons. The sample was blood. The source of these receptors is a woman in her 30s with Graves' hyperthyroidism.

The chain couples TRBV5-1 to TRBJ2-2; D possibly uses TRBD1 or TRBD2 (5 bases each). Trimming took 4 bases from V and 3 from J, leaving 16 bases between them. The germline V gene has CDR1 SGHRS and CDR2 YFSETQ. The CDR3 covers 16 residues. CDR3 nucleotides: TGCGCCAGCAGCCCCGCCGGGACCACCTACACCGGGGAGCTGTTTTTT. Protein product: CASSPAGTTYTGELFF.

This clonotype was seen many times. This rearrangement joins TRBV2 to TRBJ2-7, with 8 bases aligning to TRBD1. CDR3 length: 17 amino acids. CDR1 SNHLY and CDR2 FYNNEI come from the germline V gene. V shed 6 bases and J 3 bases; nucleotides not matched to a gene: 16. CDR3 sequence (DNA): TGTGCCAGCAGGGAAATCCCTTCAGGGGGCGCGTACTACGAGCAGTACTTC. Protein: CASREIPSGGAYYEQYF.

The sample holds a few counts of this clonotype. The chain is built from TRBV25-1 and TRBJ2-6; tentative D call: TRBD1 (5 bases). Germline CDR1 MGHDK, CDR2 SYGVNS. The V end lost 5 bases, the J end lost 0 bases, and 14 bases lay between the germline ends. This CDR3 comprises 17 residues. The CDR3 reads CASSPSQANSGANVLTF. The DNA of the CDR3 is TGTGCCAGCAGTCCCTCACAGGCGAACTCTGGGGCCAACGTCCTGACTTTC.

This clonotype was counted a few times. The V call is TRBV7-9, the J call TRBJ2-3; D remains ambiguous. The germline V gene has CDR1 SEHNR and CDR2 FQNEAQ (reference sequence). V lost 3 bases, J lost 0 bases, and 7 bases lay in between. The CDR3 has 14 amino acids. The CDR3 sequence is CASSFDASTDTQYF. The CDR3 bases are TGTGCCAGCAGCTTCGATGCTAGCACAGATACGCAGTATTTT.

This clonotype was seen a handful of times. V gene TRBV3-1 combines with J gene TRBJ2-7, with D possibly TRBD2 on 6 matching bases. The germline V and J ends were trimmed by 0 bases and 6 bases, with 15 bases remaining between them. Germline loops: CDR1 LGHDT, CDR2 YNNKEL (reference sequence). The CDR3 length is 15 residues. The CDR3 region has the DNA TGTGCCAGCAGCCAAGATCGAGCTAGCGCCGCCGAGCAGTACTTC. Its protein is CASSQDRASAAEQYF.

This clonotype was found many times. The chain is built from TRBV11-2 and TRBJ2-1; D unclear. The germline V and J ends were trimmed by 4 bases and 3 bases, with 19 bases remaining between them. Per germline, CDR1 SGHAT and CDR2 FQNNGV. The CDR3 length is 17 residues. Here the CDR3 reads CASSSLMITPNYNEQFF. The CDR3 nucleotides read TGTGCCAGCAGCTCCTTAATGATTACCCCAAACTACAATGAGCAGTTCTTC.

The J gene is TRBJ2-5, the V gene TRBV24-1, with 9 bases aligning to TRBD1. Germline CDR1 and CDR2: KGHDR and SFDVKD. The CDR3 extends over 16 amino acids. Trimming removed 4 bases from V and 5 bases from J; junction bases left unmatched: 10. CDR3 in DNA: TGTGCCACCAGTGAACCTCGACAGGGGGGTAAGGAGACCCAGTACTTC. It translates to CATSEPRQGGKETQYF.

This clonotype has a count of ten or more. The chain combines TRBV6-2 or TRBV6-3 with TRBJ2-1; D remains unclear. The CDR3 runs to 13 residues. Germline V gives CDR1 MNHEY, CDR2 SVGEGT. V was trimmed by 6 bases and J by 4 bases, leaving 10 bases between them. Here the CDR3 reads CASSHGRYNEQFF. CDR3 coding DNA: TGTGCCAGCAGCCACGGGCGGTACAATGAGCAGTTCTTC.

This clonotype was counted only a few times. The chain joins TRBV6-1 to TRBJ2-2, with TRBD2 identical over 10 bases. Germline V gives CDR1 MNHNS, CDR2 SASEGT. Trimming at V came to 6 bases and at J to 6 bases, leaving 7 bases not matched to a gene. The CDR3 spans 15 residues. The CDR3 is CASREASGSAGELFF. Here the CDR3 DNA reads TGTGCCAGCAGGGAGGCTAGCGGGAGTGCCGGGGAGCTGTTTTTT.

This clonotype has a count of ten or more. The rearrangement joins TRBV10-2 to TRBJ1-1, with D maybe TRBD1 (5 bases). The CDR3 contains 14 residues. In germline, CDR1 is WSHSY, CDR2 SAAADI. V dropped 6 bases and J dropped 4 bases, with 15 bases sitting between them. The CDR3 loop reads CASSPVGGVTEAFF. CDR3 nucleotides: TGCGCCAGCAGCCCGGTGGGGGGGGTCACTGAAGCTTTCTTT.

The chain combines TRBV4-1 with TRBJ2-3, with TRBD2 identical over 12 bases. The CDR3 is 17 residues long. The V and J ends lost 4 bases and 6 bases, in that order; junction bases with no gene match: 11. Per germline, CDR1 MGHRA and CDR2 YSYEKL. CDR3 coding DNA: TGCGCCAGCAGCCGATCAAGACTAGCGGGAGAACCCGATACGCAGTATTTT. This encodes CASSRSRLAGEPDTQYF.

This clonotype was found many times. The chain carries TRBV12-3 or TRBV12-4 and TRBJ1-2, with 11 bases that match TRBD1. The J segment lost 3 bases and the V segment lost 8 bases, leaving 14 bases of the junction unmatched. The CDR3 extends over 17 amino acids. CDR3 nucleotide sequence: TGTGCCAGCGAGCCGTGGGACAGGGGGACTCCTGACTATGGCTACACCTTC. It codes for CASEPWDRGTPDYGYTF.

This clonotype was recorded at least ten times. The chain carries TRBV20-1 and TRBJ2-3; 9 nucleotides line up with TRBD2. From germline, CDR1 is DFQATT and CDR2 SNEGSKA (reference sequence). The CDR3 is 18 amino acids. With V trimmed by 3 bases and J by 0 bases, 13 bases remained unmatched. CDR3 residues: CSASPFGLAGKSTDTQYF. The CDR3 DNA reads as TGCAGTGCTAGCCCCTTCGGGCTAGCGGGGAAAAGCACAGATACGCAGTATTTT.

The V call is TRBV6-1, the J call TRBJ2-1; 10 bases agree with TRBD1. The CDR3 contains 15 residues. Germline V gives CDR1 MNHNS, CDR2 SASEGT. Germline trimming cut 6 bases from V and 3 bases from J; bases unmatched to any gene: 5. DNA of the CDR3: TGTGCCAGCAGGAAAGGGACAGGGGTCTACAATGAGCAGTTCTTC. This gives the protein CASRKGTGVYNEQFF.

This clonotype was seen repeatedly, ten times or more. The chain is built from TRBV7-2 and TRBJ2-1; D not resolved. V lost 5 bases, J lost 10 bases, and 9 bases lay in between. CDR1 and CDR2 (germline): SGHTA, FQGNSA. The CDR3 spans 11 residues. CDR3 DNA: TGTGCCAGCAGCCCCCAATACGAGCAGTTCTTC. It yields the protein CASSPQYEQFF.

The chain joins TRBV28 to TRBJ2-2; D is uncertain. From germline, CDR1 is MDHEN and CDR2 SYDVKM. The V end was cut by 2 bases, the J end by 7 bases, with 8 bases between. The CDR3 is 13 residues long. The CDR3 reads CASSLQLRGELFF. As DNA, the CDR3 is TGTGCCAGCAGTTTACAATTACGCGGGGAGCTGTTTTTT.

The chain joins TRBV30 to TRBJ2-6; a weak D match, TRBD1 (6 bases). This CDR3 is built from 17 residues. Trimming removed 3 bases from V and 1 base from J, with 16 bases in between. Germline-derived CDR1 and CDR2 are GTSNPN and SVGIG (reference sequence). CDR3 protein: CAWRRGTGSSGANVLTF. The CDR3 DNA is TGTGCCTGGAGACGGGGCACAGGGTCTTCTGGGGCCAACGTCCTGACTTTC.

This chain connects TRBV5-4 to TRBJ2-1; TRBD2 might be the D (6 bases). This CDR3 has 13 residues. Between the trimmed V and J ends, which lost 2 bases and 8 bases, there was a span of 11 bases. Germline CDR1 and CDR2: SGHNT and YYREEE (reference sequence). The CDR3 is CASSFDGSDEQFF. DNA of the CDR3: TGTGCCAGCAGCTTCGACGGGAGCGATGAGCAGTTCTTC.

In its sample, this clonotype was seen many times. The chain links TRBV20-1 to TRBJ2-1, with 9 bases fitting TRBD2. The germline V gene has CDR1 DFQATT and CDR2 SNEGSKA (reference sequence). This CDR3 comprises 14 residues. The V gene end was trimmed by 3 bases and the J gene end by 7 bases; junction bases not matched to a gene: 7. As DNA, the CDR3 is TGCAGTGCTAGGGTGGCGGGAGGGCGTAATGAGCAGTTCTTC. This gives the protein CSARVAGGRNEQFF.

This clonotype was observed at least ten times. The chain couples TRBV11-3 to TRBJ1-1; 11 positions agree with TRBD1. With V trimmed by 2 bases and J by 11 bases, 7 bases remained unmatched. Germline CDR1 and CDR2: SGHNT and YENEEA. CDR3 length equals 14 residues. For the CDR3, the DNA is TGTGCCAGCAGCTTACCGGGACAGGGGGGTCACGCTTTCTTT. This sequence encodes CASSLPGQGGHAFF. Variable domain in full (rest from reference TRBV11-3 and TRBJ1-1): EAGVVQSPRYKIIEKKQPVAFWCNPISGHNTLYWYLQNLGQGPELLIRYENEEAVDDSQLPKDRFSAERLKGVDSTLKIQPAELGDSAVYLCASSLPGQGGHAFFGQGTRLTVV.

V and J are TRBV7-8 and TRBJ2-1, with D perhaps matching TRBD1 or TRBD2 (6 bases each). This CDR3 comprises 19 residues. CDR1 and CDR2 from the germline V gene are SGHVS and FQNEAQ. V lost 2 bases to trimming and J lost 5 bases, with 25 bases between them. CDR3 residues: CASSLYEGGPLRGNNEQFF. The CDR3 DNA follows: TGTGCCAGCAGCTTATACGAAGGGGGTCCCCTCCGGGGGAACAATGAGCAGTTCTTC.

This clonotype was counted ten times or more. CDR3 sequence: CASSLLPAGTYEQYF. The CDR3 nucleotides are TGTGCCAGCAGCTTATTACCCGCAGGAACCTACGAGCAGTACTTC. The chain combines TRBV11-2 with TRBJ2-7; unclear D gene. The CDR3 extends over 15 amino acids. In germline, CDR1 is SGHAT, CDR2 FQNNGV. V lost 2 bases and J lost 2, with 13 bases in between.

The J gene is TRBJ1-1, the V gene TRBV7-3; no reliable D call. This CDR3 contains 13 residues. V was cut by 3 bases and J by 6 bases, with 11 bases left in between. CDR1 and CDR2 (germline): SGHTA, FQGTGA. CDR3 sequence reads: CASSLSYLAEAFF. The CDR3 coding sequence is TGTGCCAGCAGCTTGAGTTATCTCGCTGAAGCTTTCTTT. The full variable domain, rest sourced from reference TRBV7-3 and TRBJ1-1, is GAGVSQTPSNKVTEKGKYVELRCDPISGHTALYWYRQSLGQGPEFLIYFQGTGAADDSGLPNDRFFAVRPEGSVSTLKIQRTERGDSAVYLCASSLSYLAEAFFGQGTRLTVV.

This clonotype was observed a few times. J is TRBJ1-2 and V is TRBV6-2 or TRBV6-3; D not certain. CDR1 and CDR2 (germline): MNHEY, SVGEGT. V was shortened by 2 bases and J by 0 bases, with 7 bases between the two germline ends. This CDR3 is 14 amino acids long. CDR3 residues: CASSYRQTNYGYTF. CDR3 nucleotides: TGTGCCAGCAGTTACCGGCAGACTAACTATGGCTACACCTTC.

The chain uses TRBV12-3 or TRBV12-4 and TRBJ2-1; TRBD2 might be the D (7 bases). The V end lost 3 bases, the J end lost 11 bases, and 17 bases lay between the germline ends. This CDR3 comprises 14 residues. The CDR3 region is CASSFIGGGRKQFF. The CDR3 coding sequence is TGTGCCAGCAGTTTTATAGGGGGGGGGCGGAAGCAGTTCTTC.

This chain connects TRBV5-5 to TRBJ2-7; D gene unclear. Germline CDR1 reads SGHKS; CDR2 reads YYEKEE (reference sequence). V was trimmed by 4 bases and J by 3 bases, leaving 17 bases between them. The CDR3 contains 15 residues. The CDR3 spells CASSPLPGGFYEQYF. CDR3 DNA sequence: TGTGCCAGCAGCCCCCTCCCAGGTGGATTCTACGAGCAGTACTTC. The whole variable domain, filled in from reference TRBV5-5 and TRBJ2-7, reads DAGVTQSPTHLIKTRGQQVTLRCSPISGHKSVSWYQQVLGQGPQFIFQYYEKEERGRGNFPDRFSARQFPNYSSELNVNALLLGDSALYLCASSPLPGGFYEQYFGPGTRLTVT.

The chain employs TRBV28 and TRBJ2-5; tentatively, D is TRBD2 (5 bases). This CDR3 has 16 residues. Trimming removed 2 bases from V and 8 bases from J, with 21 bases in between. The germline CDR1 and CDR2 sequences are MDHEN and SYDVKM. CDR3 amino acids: CASSLEGRRARSTQYF. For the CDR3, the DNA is TGTGCCAGCAGTTTAGAGGGTAGGCGGGCTCGCAGTACCCAGTACTTC.

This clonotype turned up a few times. This CDR3 is CASSEYQGFDNQPQHF. The CDR3 region has the DNA TGCGCCAGCAGTGAGTACCAGGGGTTCGACAATCAGCCCCAGCATTTT. The chain combines TRBV10-2 with TRBJ1-5; D is possibly TRBD1 (6 bases). The V gene lost 1 base and the J gene lost 3 bases, with 13 bases spanning the gap. CDR1 and CDR2 from the germline V gene are WSHSY and SAAADI. This CDR3 is built from 16 residues.

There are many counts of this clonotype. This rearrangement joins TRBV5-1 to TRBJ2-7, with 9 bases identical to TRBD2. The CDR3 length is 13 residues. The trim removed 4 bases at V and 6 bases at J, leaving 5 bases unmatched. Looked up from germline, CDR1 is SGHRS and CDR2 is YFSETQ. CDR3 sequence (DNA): TGCGCCAGCAGCACCTCGACTAGCGGCGAGCAGTACTTC. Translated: CASSTSTSGEQYF.